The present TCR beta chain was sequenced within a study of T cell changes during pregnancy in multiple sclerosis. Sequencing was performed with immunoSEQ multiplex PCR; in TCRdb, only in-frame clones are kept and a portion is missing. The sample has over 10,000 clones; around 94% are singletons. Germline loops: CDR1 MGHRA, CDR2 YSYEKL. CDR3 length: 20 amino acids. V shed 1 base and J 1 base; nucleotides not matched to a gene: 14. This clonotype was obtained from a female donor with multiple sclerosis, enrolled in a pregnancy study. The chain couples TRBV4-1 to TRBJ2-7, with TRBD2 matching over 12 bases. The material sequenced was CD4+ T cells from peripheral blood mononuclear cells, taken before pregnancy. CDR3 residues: CASSQALGPTSGGSSYEQYF. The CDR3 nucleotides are TGCGCCAGCAGCCAAGCTTTGGGCCCAACTAGCGGGGGGTCGTCCTACGAGCAGTACTTC.